Below are 20 T cell receptor beta chains sequenced from a single sample in a study of OX40 agonist ivuxolimab in advanced cancers. Some clones are missing from TCRdb's copy, which holds only in-frame ones; the method was immunoSEQ multiplex PCR. The sample contains 65,000 to 100,000 clones, about 92% of which appear only once. The material sequenced was CD4+ or CD8+ T cells sorted from blood, taken in a trial of the OX40 agonist ivuxolimab. These receptors all stem from an adult with an advanced solid tumor such as melanoma, head and neck, liver or kidney cancer.

V usage is TRBV30 and J usage is TRBJ2-5; D may match TRBD1 or TRBD2 (5 bases each). The CDR3 contains 12 residues. Germline V gene data show CDR1 as GTSNPN and CDR2 as SVGIG (reference sequence). Trimming pared 4 bases from V and 8 bases from J, leaving 14 bases between. This CDR3 reads CAWKDTSSTQYF. The CDR3 DNA reads as TGTGCCTGGAAGGACACTAGTTCAACCCAGTACTTC.

J is TRBJ2-5 and V is TRBV7-9; D perhaps matches TRBD1 (6 bases). The CDR3 has 13 amino acids. The ends were cut back, 4 bases at V and 2 bases at J, with 8 bases in the middle. The germline CDR1 and CDR2 sequences are SEHNR and FQNEAQ (reference sequence). The CDR3 here is CASSSTGQETQYF. CDR3 DNA: TGTGCCAGCAGCTCGACAGGACAAGAGACCCAGTACTTC. Together with reference TRBV7-9 and TRBJ2-5, the CDR3 gives the full variable domain: DTGVSQNPRHKITKRGQNVTFRCDPISEHNRLYWYRQTLGQGPEFLTYFQNEAQLEKSRLLSDRFSAERPKGSFSTLEIQRTEQGDSAMYLCASSSTGQETQYFGPGTRLLVL.

The chain couples TRBV5-1 to TRBJ2-7; 9 nucleotides line up with TRBD1. The CDR3 has 15 residues. V dropped 7 bases and J dropped 8; count of bases not matched to a gene: 16. Germline CDR1 SGHRS, CDR2 YFSETQ. CDR3 nucleotide sequence: TGCGCCAGCGGACTTTTAGGACAGGGGTCGAGTAAGCAGTACTTC. It specifies CASGLLGQGSSKQYF.

The chain uses TRBV6-1 and TRBJ2-5; 7 positions match TRBD2. CDR1 is MNHNS, CDR2 SASEGT, per germline. V lost 4 bases to trimming and J lost 1 base; unmatched junction nucleotides: 6. The CDR3 runs 15 residues. In DNA form, the CDR3 reads TGTGCCAGCAGTGCCCTTGGACTAGTCCAAGAGACCCAGTACTTC. Protein sequence: CASSALGLVQETQYF.

V is TRBV7-9 and J is TRBJ1-2; 8 bases fit TRBD1. V lost 4 bases and J lost 4; bases outside the gene matches: 11. The germline V gene has CDR1 SEHNR and CDR2 FQNEAQ (reference sequence). The CDR3 contains 16 residues. CDR3 sequence (DNA): TGTGCCAGCAGCTCAGACCCCGGGACAGGACTCTATGGCTACACCTTC. It encodes CASSSDPGTGLYGYTF.

The rearrangement uses TRBV5-1 and TRBJ2-7, with 9 bases matching TRBD2. Germline CDR1 SGHRS, CDR2 YFSETQ. The CDR3 extends over 14 amino acids. With 4 bases clipped from V and 1 base from J, the junction kept 3 bases outside the gene matches. CDR3 bases: TGCGCCAGCAGCCCAGCGGGGGGTTCCTACGAGCAGTACGTC. Translation: CASSPAGGSYEQYV.

This clone was seen only once. The CDR3 is CASRAGPMNTGELFF. In DNA form, the CDR3 reads TGTGCCAGCAGGGCCGGGCCCATGAACACCGGGGAGCTGTTTTTT. J is TRBJ2-2 and V is TRBV5-5; no clear D gene. This CDR3 contains 15 residues. The ends were cut back, 5 bases at V and 1 base at J, with 12 bases in the middle. Germline CDR1 SGHKS, CDR2 YYEKEE (reference sequence). The entire variable domain, with the rest obtained from reference TRBV5-5 and TRBJ2-2, is as follows: DAGVTQSPTHLIKTRGQQVTLRCSPISGHKSVSWYQQVLGQGPQFIFQYYEKEERGRGNFPDRFSARQFPNYSSELNVNALLLGDSALYLCASRAGPMNTGELFFGEGSRLTVL.

The chain recombines TRBV11-3 with TRBJ2-2; 7 bases line up with TRBD2. Germline V lookup: CDR1 SGHNT, CDR2 YENEEA. This CDR3 contains 15 residues. With V trimmed by 3 bases and J by 0 bases, 1 base remained unmatched. CDR3 DNA sequence: TGTGCCAGCAGCTTTAGCGGGTCGAACACCGGGGAGCTGTTTTTT. It specifies CASSFSGSNTGELFF.

V gene TRBV5-4 combines with J gene TRBJ1-2; possible D gene TRBD1, 6 bases. Germline CDR1 reads SGHNT; CDR2 reads YYREEE (reference sequence). This CDR3 is built from 15 residues. The V end was cut by 4 bases, the J end by 2 bases, with 15 bases between. The CDR3 bases are TGTGCCAGCAGCCCTGAAGGGGGAATAAACTATGGCTACACCTTC. It translates to CASSPEGGINYGYTF.

This chain connects TRBV7-8 to TRBJ2-2, with D possibly called TRBD1 or TRBD2 (6 bases each). With 6 bases removed from V and 1 base from J, the gap between germline ends came to 15 bases. Per germline, CDR1 SGHVS and CDR2 FQNEAQ. CDR3 length equals 16 residues. Written as DNA, the CDR3 is TGTGCCAGCAGACCTAGGGGGGCCCAGAACACCGGGGAGCTGTTTTTT. Translated, it gives CASRPRGAQNTGELFF.

This chain uses TRBV6-5 with TRBJ2-1; the D gene is possibly TRBD2 (6 bases). V lost 5 bases and J 9 bases, leaving 20 bases between the germline ends. The V gene's germline CDR1 is MNHEY and CDR2 SVGAGI. The length of the CDR3 is 15 residues. Written as DNA, the CDR3 is TGTGCCAGCAGTCGGGACTGGGGGAGTTCGCGTGAGCAGTTCTTC. This encodes CASSRDWGSSREQFF.

J is TRBJ1-1 and V is TRBV18; tentatively, D is TRBD1 (5 bases). V lost 0 bases to trimming and J lost 1 base, with 9 bases between them. This CDR3 spans 15 amino acids. Per the germline V gene, CDR1 is KGHSH and CDR2 is LQKENI. The CDR3, as DNA: TGTGCCAGCTCACCACCGGGACGGAAGAACACTGAAGCTTTCTTT. This codes for CASSPPGRKNTEAFF.

The chain recombines TRBV18 with TRBJ2-3; 7 bases are shared with TRBD1. CDR1 and CDR2 (germline): KGHSH, LQKENI. The CDR3 loop spans 16 amino acids. Trimming cost V 1 base and J 2 bases; bases outside gene matches: 6. The CDR3 DNA follows: TGTGCCAGCTCACCACAGACAGGGCTCCTCACAGATACGCAGTATTTT. Protein: CASSPQTGLLTDTQYF.

DNA of the CDR3: TGTGCCATCAGTGATGGGGGATCTTCTAACTATGGCTACACCTTC. Translation: CAISDGGSSNYGYTF. This sequence joins TRBV10-3 and TRBJ1-2, with D possibly TRBD1 on 5 matching bases. V lost 3 bases and J lost 0, with 11 bases in between. There are 15 residues in the CDR3. Germline V gives CDR1 ENHRY, CDR2 SYGVKD.

This clone rates as medium-sized. This rearrangement joins TRBV2 to TRBJ2-3, with D perhaps TRBD1 (5 bases). CDR1 SNHLY and CDR2 FYNNEI come from the germline V gene. The CDR3 is 13 residues long. Trimming pared 11 bases from V and 2 bases from J, leaving 14 bases between. CDR3 bases: TGTGCCGGCCAGGGTCCTTTCACAGATACGCAGTATTTT. It encodes CAGQGPFTDTQYF.

This clone was seen once. The rearrangement joins TRBV7-9 to TRBJ1-6; 9 bases align to TRBD1. The CDR3 extends over 14 amino acids. Trimming took 5 bases from V and 8 from J; bases not matched to a gene: 4. CDR1 and CDR2 from the germline V gene are SEHNR and FQNEAQ (reference sequence). The CDR3: CASSRDRVDSPLHF. In nucleotides, the CDR3 is TGTGCCAGCAGCCGGGACAGGGTTGATTCACCCCTCCACTTT.

V is TRBV7-2 and J is TRBJ2-2; 9 bases line up with TRBD2. This CDR3 spans 16 amino acids. Germline CDR1 and CDR2: SGHTA and FQGNSA. Trimming cost V 3 bases and J 4 bases; bases outside gene matches: 6. The CDR3 is CASSFERGAGTGELFF. CDR3 coding DNA: TGTGCCAGCAGCTTCGAGCGGGGGGCTGGCACCGGGGAGCTGTTTTTT.

V usage is TRBV6-6 and J usage is TRBJ1-4; D possibly corresponds to TRBD1 (6 bases). This CDR3 spans 15 amino acids. Between the trimmed V and J ends, which lost 5 bases and 8 bases, there was a span of 18 bases. Germline V gives CDR1 MNHNY, CDR2 SVGAGI (reference sequence). CDR3 protein: CASSEGGEPAEKLFF. Here the CDR3 DNA reads TGTGCCAGCAGTGAGGGGGGGGAACCGGCGGAAAAACTGTTTTTT.

V and J are TRBV6-1 and TRBJ2-5, with 10 bases aligning to TRBD2. V shed 7 bases and J 4 bases; nucleotides not matched to a gene: 6. This CDR3 spans 14 amino acids. The germline gives CDR1 MNHNS, CDR2 SASEGT. The CDR3 region has the DNA TGTGCCAGCACCGGAAGACTAGCGGGAGAGACCCAGTACTTC. It yields the protein CASTGRLAGETQYF.

This clone was found a few times. V gene TRBV2 combines with J gene TRBJ1-5; D unresolved. There are 14 residues in the CDR3. Trimming took 4 bases from V and 3 from J, leaving 10 bases between them. From germline, CDR1 is SNHLY and CDR2 FYNNEI. The CDR3 is CASSVRASNQPQHF. In DNA, the CDR3 is TGTGCCAGCAGTGTGCGGGCTTCCAATCAGCCCCAGCATTTT. The variable domain in full, completed from reference TRBV2 and TRBJ1-5, reads EPEVTQTPSHQVTQMGQEVILRCVPISNHLYFYWYRQILGQKVEFLVSFYNNEISEKSEIFDDQFSVERPDGSNFTLKIRSTKLEDSAMYFCASSVRASNQPQHFGDGTRLSIL.